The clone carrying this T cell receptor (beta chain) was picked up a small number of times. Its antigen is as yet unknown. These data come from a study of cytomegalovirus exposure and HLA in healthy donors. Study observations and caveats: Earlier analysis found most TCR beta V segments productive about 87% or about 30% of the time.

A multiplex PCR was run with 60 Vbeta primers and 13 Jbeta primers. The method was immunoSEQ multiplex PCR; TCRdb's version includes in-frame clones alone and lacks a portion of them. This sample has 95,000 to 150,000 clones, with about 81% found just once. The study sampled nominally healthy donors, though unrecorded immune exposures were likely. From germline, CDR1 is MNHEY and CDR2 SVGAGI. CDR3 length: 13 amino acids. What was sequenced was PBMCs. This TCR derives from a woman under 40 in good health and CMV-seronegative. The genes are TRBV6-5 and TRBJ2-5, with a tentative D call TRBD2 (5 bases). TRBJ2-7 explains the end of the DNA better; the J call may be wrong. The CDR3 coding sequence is TGTGCCAGCAGTTACTCTTCCGGAGGCGAGCAGTACTTC. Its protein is CASSYSSGGEQYF.